This entry lists 28 T cell receptor beta chains sequenced from one sample in a study of T-cell reconstitution after alpha-beta-depleted transplantation in children. Using unique molecular identifiers, the investigators prepared the TCRbeta library. TCRdb re-called the PCR reads through MiXCR, storing one row per CDR3 protein. The table lists 450,000 to 550,000 distinct CDR3 sequences, roughly 11% of them singletons, with about 15% in the top ten. Sequences were derived from PBMCs, mostly from graft donor cells, sampled 180 days after TCRalphabeta/CD19-depleted stem cell transplant. Receptors were obtained from a female patient aged 2-9 years who had a stem cell transplant for aplastic anemia, so the T cells may come from the graft donor.

This clonotype was recorded many times. The rearrangement uses TRBV12-3 or TRBV12-4 and TRBJ1-1; 7 bases align to TRBD1. CDR3 length equals 15 residues. After removal of 5 bases from V and 5 bases from J, the junction contained 11 bases not matched to a gene. The CDR3 is CASSADGTEKTEAFF. CDR3 sequence (DNA): TGTGCCAGCAGTGCCGACGGGACAGAGAAGACTGAAGCTTTCTTT.

V is TRBV6-1 and J is TRBJ1-2, with 7 positions matching TRBD1. Looked up from germline, CDR1 is MNHNS and CDR2 is SASEGT. V trimming: 6 bases; J trimming: 1 base; junction bases outside the gene matches: 5. The CDR3 length is 14 residues. The CDR3 DNA reads TGTGCCAGCAGGACAGGGCTCTTTAACTATGGCTACACCTTC. Amino acid sequence: CASRTGLFNYGYTF.

This clonotype was observed once. The chain has TRBV3-1 and TRBJ2-1; 11 bases map to TRBD2. The CDR3 has 15 amino acids. The V segment lost 5 bases and the J segment 9 bases; nucleotides outside the gene matches: 9. Looked up from germline, CDR1 is LGHDT and CDR2 is YNNKEL (reference sequence). This chain's CDR3 is CASSAPLAGGGEQFF. In DNA, the CDR3 is TGTGCCAGCAGCGCCCCCCTAGCGGGAGGCGGTGAGCAGTTCTTC.

The rearrangement links TRBV20-1 to TRBJ2-2; D uncertain. This CDR3 is built from 15 residues. V gave up 0 bases and J gave up 5 bases, with 13 bases separating them. Looked up from germline, CDR1 is DFQATT and CDR2 is SNEGSKA (reference sequence). This chain's CDR3 is CSARDGPFGTGELFF. CDR3 nucleotides: TGCAGTGCTAGAGATGGGCCATTTGGGACCGGGGAGCTGTTTTTT.

Remarks on this clonotype: The junction does not match germline at one end; this may be a read error. The rearrangement uses TRBV10-3 and TRBJ1-5; no reliable D call. CDR1 is ENHRY and CDR2 is SYGVKD in the germline V gene. The CDR3 consists of 13 residues. The chain's CDR3 is CVISVSSNQPQHF. For the CDR3, the DNA is TGTGTCATCAGTGTGAGTAGCAATCAGCCCCAGCATTTT.

There are a few counts of this clonotype. The rearrangement uses TRBV5-1 and TRBJ2-3, with TRBD1 matching 8 bases. This CDR3 is 16 amino acids long. J lost 4 bases, V lost 3 bases, and 10 bases had no gene match. Germline CDR1 is SGHRS and CDR2 is YFSETQ. The CDR3 DNA is TGCGCCAGCAGCTCAGGTCTGGCAGGGGGCCCAGATACGCAGTATTTT. It translates to CASSSGLAGGPDTQYF. Combining the CDR3 with reference TRBV5-1 and TRBJ2-3 gives the whole variable domain KAGVTQTPRYLIKTRGQQVTLSCSPISGHRSVSWYQQTPGQGLQFLFEYFSETQRNKGNFPGRFSGRQFSNSRSEMNVSTLELGDSALYLCASSSGLAGGPDTQYFGPGTRLTVL.

In this sample, this clonotype turned up once. DNA of the CDR3: TGTGCCAGCGGGAGGCAGAACCTACAAGCCAACAAAAACATTCAGTACTTC. Its protein product is CASGRQNLQANKNIQYF. This chain uses TRBV2 with TRBJ2-4; D might be TRBD2 (6 bases). This CDR3 contains 17 residues. V was cut by 8 bases and J by 3 bases, with 23 bases left in between. Germline CDR1 is SNHLY and CDR2 is FYNNEI.

The CDR3 region has the DNA TGTGCCAGCAACCTGGGTTTGGGAGAGCAGTACTTC. It yields the protein CASNLGLGEQYF. This chain joins TRBV28 and TRBJ2-7, with D unclear. Germline V gene data show CDR1 as MDHEN and CDR2 as SYDVKM. This CDR3 has 12 residues. V lost 7 bases, J lost 7 bases, and 14 bases lay in between.

This clonotype occurred many times. The rearrangement uses TRBV5-1 and TRBJ2-1, with TRBD2 as a possible D gene (5 bases). The ends were cut back, 0 bases at V and 4 bases at J, with 11 bases in the middle. Germline V gives CDR1 SGHRS, CDR2 YFSETQ. The CDR3 covers 15 residues. CDR3 sequence (DNA): TGCGCCAGCAGCTTGGCACTAGGGAATTACAATGAGCAGTTCTTC. Its protein is CASSLALGNYNEQFF.

This clonotype was observed a few times. This chain links TRBV3-1 with TRBJ1-4; the match to TRBD1 covers 9 bases. Per the germline V gene, CDR1 is LGHDT and CDR2 is YNNKEL (reference sequence). Trimming removed 6 bases from V and 4 bases from J; junction bases left unmatched: 6. This CDR3 region has 15 residues. This CDR3 is CASRIGQGNNEKLFF. The CDR3 DNA reads as TGTGCCAGCAGAATTGGACAGGGGAATAATGAAAAACTGTTTTTT. Using reference TRBV3-1 and TRBJ1-4 for the parts outside the CDR3, the full variable domain is DTAVSQTPKYLVTQMGNDKSIKCEQNLGHDTMYWYKQDSKKFLKIMFSYNNKELIINETVPNRFSPKSPDKAHLNLHINSLELGDSAVYFCASRIGQGNNEKLFFGSGTQLSVL.

This chain uses TRBV20-1 with TRBJ1-2; D is perhaps TRBD1 (5 bases). The CDR3 covers 13 residues. Germline CDR1 and CDR2: DFQATT and SNEGSKA (reference sequence). The germline V and J ends were trimmed by 6 bases and 4 bases, with 15 bases remaining between them. CDR3 residues: CSAPDWGIYGYTF. CDR3 coding DNA: TGCAGTGCCCCCGACTGGGGGATCTATGGCTACACCTTC.

This clonotype was seen more than once but under ten times. The chain couples TRBV27 to TRBJ1-5; D gene uncertain. The CDR3 loop spans 14 amino acids. V dropped 8 bases and J dropped 0 bases, with 11 bases sitting between them. CDR1 and CDR2 from the germline V gene are MNHEY and SMNVEV (reference sequence). The CDR3 is CASGARDSNQPQHF. In nucleotides, the CDR3 is TGTGCCAGCGGCGCGCGGGATAGCAATCAGCCCCAGCATTTT.

This clonotype was picked up a small number of times. V gene TRBV10-3 combines with J gene TRBJ2-7; D is undetermined. This CDR3 has 15 amino acids. CDR1 ENHRY and CDR2 SYGVKD come from the germline V gene. Trimming shortened V by 4 bases and J by 2 bases, and 15 bases separated the two germline ends. The CDR3 here is CAISGTAGRAYEQYV. The CDR3 coding sequence is TGTGCCATCAGTGGGACGGCAGGAAGGGCCTACGAGCAGTACGTC.

Ten or more counts support this clonotype. This chain connects TRBV20-1 to TRBJ2-3, with 9 bases matching TRBD2. V shed 1 base, J shed 3 bases, and the junction held 2 bases outside the gene matches. The CDR3 extends over 14 amino acids. Germline V gene lookup returns CDR1 DFQATT and CDR2 SNEGSKA (reference sequence). CDR3 sequence: CSARGLAGTDTQYF. DNA of the CDR3: TGCAGTGCTAGAGGGCTAGCGGGAACAGATACGCAGTATTTT.

This clonotype was detected a few times. The rearrangement joins TRBV11-2 to TRBJ2-1, with D unclear. Germline loops: CDR1 SGHAT, CDR2 FQNNGV. This CDR3 has 16 residues. V was shortened by 10 bases and J by 3 bases, with 22 bases between the two germline ends. The DNA for the CDR3 is TGTGCCACGCAACGCCGGTCTTTGCTAGGCTACAATGAGCAGTTCTTC. Translating it yields CATQRRSLLGYNEQFF.

The chain has TRBV2 and TRBJ2-5; TRBD1 agrees at 11 bases. Unmatched junction bases numbered 8, after V lost 7 bases and J lost 4 bases. The length of the CDR3 is 15 residues. Germline V gene lookup returns CDR1 SNHLY and CDR2 FYNNEI. This chain's CDR3 is CASNGQGAPRETQYF. CDR3 DNA sequence: TGTGCCAGCAATGGACAGGGGGCTCCGAGAGAGACCCAGTACTTC. Together with reference TRBV2 and TRBJ2-5, the CDR3 gives the full variable domain: EPEVTQTPSHQVTQMGQEVILRCVPISNHLYFYWYRQILGQKVEFLVSFYNNEISEKSEIFDDQFSVERPDGSNFTLKIRSTKLEDSAMYFCASNGQGAPRETQYFGPGTRLLVL.

This clonotype was seen only a few times. The chain employs TRBV6-5 and TRBJ1-4; possible D gene TRBD1, 6 bases. CDR3 length equals 15 residues. Deletions cut 4 bases from V and 6 bases from J, with 15 bases between. Germline CDR1 reads MNHEY; CDR2 reads SVGAGI. The CDR3, as DNA: TGTGCCAGCAGTTTATACAGGGAATTTGATGAAAAACTGTTTTTT. Encoded protein: CASSLYREFDEKLFF.

This clonotype was recorded many times. The rearrangement joins TRBV28 to TRBJ2-5; tentatively, D is TRBD2 (6 bases). V lost 3 bases and J 2 bases, leaving 10 bases between the germline ends. This CDR3 has 14 residues. Germline V gene lookup returns CDR1 MDHEN and CDR2 SYDVKM. The CDR3 nucleotides read TGTGCCAGCAGTTTCGACGGGACTCAAGAGACCCAGTACTTC. This encodes CASSFDGTQETQYF.

This clonotype was seen a handful of times. The genes are TRBV9 and TRBJ2-7; D not resolved. V was clipped by 0 bases and J by 4 bases, with 8 bases between them. Germline V CDR1 and CDR2: SGDLS, YYNGEE. This CDR3 contains 13 residues. In nucleotides, the CDR3 is TGTGCCAGCAGCGTAGGGGTGTGGTACGAGCAGTACTTC. Translating gives CASSVGVWYEQYF.

The J gene is TRBJ2-7, the V gene TRBV13, with 7 bases fitting TRBD2. This CDR3 region has 15 residues. Trimming took 1 base from V and 3 from J; bases not matched to a gene: 6. Germline CDR1 PRHDT, CDR2 FYEKMQ (reference sequence). CDR3 in amino acids: CASSLVAGEIYEQYF. CDR3 nucleotide sequence: TGTGCCAGCAGCTTAGTGGCGGGAGAAATCTACGAGCAGTACTTC.

This clonotype appeared many times. The gene calls are TRBV4-3 and TRBJ2-7; D perhaps matches TRBD1 (5 bases). Trimming removed 1 base from V and 7 bases from J, with 5 bases in between. The CDR3 is 11 amino acids. Germline V gene data show CDR1 as LGHNA and CDR2 as YSLEER. CDR3 DNA: TGCGCCAGCAGCCAAGGACAGGAGCAGTACTTC. This sequence encodes CASSQGQEQYF.

This clonotype was counted at least ten times. The chain joins TRBV5-1 to TRBJ1-6; the D is unclear. Trimming took 0 bases from V and 6 from J, leaving 10 bases between them. CDR1 SGHRS and CDR2 YFSETQ come from the germline V gene. This CDR3 is built from 15 residues. The CDR3 bases are TGCGCCAGCAGCTTGGCCGCCAGAAGTAATTCACCCCTCCACTTT. It encodes CASSLAARSNSPLHF.

This clonotype was found a few times. This chain joins TRBV6-4 and TRBJ2-7, with D maybe TRBD2 (5 bases). Per germline, CDR1 MRHNA and CDR2 SNTAGT. The CDR3 has 12 amino acids. V shed 3 bases and J shed 6 bases, with 9 bases lying between them. DNA for the CDR3: TGTGCCAGCAGTGATATGGACTGCGAGCAGTACGTC. It is translated as CASSDMDCEQYV.

The CDR3 nucleotides are TGTGCCAGCAGCGGACTAGAAACGAATGAGCAGTTCTTC. Its protein is CASSGLETNEQFF. The J gene is TRBJ2-1, the V gene TRBV9; possibly TRBD2 for D (6 bases). Germline values: CDR1 SGDLS, CDR2 YYNGEE. Trimming shortened V by 3 bases and J by 7 bases, and 11 bases separated the two germline ends. The CDR3 loop spans 13 amino acids.

The rearrangement joins TRBV7-2 to TRBJ2-2; D remains ambiguous. Trimming stripped 5 bases from V and 3 bases from J, with 16 bases between. The CDR3 totals 16 residues. Germline-derived CDR1 and CDR2 are SGHTA and FQGNSA. CDR3: CASSPKAADYTGELFF. The CDR3 DNA follows: TGTGCCAGCAGCCCCAAGGCGGCCGACTACACCGGGGAGCTGTTTTTT.

This chain connects TRBV3-1 to TRBJ1-5; D is perhaps TRBD1 (5 bases). The CDR3 spans 18 residues. Germline values: CDR1 LGHDT, CDR2 YNNKEL (reference sequence). The ends were cut back, 0 bases at V and 1 base at J, with 16 bases in the middle. CDR3 sequence: CASSQDRKDSFSNQPQHF. In nucleotides, the CDR3 is TGTGCCAGCAGCCAAGATCGGAAAGACAGTTTCAGCAATCAGCCCCAGCATTTT. The whole variable domain, remainder taken from reference TRBV3-1 and TRBJ1-5, is DTAVSQTPKYLVTQMGNDKSIKCEQNLGHDTMYWYKQDSKKFLKIMFSYNNKELIINETVPNRFSPKSPDKAHLNLHINSLELGDSAVYFCASSQDRKDSFSNQPQHFGDGTRLSIL.

This sequence joins TRBV4-1 and TRBJ2-5, with 9 bases matching TRBD2. Germline V gives CDR1 MGHRA, CDR2 YSYEKL. This CDR3 region has 14 residues. With V trimmed by 3 bases and J by 5 bases, 4 bases remained unmatched. The CDR3 DNA follows: TGCGCCAGCAGCCATGGGACTAGCAGGGAGACCCAGTACTTC. Translation gives CASSHGTSRETQYF.

The chain has TRBV24-1 and TRBJ2-1, with 7 nucleotides matching TRBD1. This CDR3 spans 15 amino acids. The V gene's germline CDR1 is KGHDR and CDR2 SFDVKD. V trimming: 6 bases; J trimming: 0 bases; junction bases outside the gene matches: 4. Here the CDR3 reads CATSRDSRSYNEQFF. CDR3 coding DNA: TGTGCCACCAGTCGGGACAGTCGCTCCTACAATGAGCAGTTCTTC.